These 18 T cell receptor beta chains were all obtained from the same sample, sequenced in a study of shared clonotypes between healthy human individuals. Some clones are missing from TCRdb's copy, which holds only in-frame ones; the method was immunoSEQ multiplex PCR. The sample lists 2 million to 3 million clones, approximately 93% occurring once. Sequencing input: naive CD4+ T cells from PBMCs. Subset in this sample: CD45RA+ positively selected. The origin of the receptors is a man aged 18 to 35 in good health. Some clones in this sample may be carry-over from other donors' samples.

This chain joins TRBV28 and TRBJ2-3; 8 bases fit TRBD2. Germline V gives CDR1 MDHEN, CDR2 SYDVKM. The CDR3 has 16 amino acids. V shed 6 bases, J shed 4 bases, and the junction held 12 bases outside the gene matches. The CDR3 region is CASRLGSGRGPDTQYF. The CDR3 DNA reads TGTGCCAGCAGGTTAGGCAGCGGGAGAGGTCCAGATACGCAGTATTTT.

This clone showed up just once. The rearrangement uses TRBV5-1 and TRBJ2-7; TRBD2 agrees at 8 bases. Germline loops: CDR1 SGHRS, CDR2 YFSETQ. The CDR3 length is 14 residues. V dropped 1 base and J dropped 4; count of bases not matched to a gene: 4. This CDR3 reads CASSLQREWYEQYF. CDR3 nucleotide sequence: TGCGCCAGCAGCTTGCAGCGGGAGTGGTACGAGCAGTACTTC.

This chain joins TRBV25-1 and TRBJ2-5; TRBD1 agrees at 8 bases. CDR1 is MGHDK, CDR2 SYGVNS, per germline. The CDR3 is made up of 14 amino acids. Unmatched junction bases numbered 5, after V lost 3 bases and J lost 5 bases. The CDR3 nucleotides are TGTGCCAGCAGTGAGTGGACAGGGCGGGAGACCCAGTACTTC. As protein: CASSEWTGRETQYF.

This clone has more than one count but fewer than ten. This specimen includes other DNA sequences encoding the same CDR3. The CDR3 coding sequence is TGTGCCAGCAGTTACCGGGGGAACACTGAAGCTTTCTTT. Encoded protein: CASSYRGNTEAFF. The J gene is TRBJ1-1, the V gene TRBV6-5, with D unresolved. V was pared by 2 bases and J by 1 base, with 5 bases between. Looked up from germline, CDR1 is MNHEY and CDR2 is SVGAGI. This CDR3 has 13 amino acids.

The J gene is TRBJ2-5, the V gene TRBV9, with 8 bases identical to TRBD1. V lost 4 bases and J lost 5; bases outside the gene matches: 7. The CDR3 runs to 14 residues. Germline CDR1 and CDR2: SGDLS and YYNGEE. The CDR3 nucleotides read TGTGCCAGCAGCCCGGGACAGGCTATGGAGACCCAGTACTTC. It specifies CASSPGQAMETQYF.

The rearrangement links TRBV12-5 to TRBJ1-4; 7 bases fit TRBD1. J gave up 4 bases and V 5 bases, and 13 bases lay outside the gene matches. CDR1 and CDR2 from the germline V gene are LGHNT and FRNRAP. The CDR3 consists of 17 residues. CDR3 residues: CASGGTRYRGYNEKLFF. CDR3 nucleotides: TGTGCTAGTGGTGGGACCCGATACAGGGGATATAATGAAAAACTGTTTTTT.

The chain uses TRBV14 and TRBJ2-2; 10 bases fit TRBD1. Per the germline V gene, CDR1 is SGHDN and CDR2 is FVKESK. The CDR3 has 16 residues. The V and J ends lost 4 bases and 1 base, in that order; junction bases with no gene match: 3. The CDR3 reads CASSLDRGRNTGELFF. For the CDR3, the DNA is TGTGCCAGCAGCCTTGACAGGGGGCGGAACACCGGGGAGCTGTTTTTT.

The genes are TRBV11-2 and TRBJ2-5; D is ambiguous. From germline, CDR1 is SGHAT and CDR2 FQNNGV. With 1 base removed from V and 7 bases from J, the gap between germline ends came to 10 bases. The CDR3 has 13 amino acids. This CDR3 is CASSLVVERTQYF. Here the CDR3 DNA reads TGTGCCAGCAGCTTAGTGGTCGAAAGGACCCAGTACTTC.

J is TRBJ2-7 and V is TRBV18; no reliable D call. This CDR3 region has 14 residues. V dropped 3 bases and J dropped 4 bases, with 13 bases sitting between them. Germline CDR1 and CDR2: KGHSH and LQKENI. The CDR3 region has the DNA TGTGCCAGCTCACCGGGCCCCGACCCTTACGAGCAGTACTTC. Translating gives CASSPGPDPYEQYF. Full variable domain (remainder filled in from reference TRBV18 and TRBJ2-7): NAGVMQNPRHLVRRRGQEARLRCSPMKGHSHVYWYRQLPEEGLKFMVYLQKENIIDESGMPKERFSAEFPKEGPSILRIQQVVRGDSAAYFCASSPGPDPYEQYFGPGTRLTVT.

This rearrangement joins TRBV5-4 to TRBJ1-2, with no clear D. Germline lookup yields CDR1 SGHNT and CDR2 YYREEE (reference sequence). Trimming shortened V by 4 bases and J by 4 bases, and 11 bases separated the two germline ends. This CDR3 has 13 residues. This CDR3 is CASSGWEPYGYTF. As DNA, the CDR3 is TGTGCCAGCAGCGGGTGGGAGCCCTATGGCTACACCTTC.

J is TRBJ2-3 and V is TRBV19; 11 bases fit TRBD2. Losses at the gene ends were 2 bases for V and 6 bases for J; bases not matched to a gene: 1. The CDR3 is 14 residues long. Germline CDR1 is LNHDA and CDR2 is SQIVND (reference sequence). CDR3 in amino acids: CASSILAGGDTQYF. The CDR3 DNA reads TGTGCCAGTAGTATACTAGCGGGAGGCGATACGCAGTATTTT.

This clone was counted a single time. The CDR3 DNA reads as TGCAGCGTTGAAATCGGCTACAATGAGCAGTTCTTC. Residues: CSVEIGYNEQFF. This chain connects TRBV29-1 to TRBJ2-1; D not certain. The CDR3 extends over 12 amino acids. The V end lost 2 bases, the J end lost 3 bases, and 5 bases lay between the germline ends. The V gene's germline CDR1 is SQVTM and CDR2 ANQGSEA.

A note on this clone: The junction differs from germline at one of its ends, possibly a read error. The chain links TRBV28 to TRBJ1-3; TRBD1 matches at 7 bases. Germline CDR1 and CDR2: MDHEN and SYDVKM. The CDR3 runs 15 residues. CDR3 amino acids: CASSKGGDTGNTIYF. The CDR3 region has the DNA TGTGCCAGCAGTAAAGGGGGCGACACTGGTAACACCATATATTTT.

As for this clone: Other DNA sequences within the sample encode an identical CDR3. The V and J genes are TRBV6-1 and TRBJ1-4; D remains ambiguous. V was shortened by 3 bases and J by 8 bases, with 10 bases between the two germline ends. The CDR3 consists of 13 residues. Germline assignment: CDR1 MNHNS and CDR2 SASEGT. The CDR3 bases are TGTGCCAGCAGTGACACTGGGGTCGAAAAACTGTTTTTT. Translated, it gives CASSDTGVEKLFF.

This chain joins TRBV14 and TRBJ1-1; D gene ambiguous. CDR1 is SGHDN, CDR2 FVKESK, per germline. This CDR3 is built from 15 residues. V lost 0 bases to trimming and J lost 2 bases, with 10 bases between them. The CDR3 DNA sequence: TGTGCCAGCAGCCAAGACCTCGGGCCCAACACTGAAGCTTTCTTT. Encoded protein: CASSQDLGPNTEAFF.

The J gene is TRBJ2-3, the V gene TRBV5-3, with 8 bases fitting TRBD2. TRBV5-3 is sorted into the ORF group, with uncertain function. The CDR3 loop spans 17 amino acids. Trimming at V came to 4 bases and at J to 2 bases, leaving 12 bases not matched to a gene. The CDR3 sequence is CARSAMRTSKITDTQYF. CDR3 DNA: TGTGCCAGAAGCGCGATGAGGACTAGCAAAATCACAGATACGCAGTATTTT.

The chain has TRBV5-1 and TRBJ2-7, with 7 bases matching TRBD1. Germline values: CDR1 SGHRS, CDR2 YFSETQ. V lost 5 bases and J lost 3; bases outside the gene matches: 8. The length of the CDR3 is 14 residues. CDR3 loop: CASRPSTGLYEQYF. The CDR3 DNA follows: TGCGCCAGCAGGCCGTCGACAGGGCTCTACGAGCAGTACTTC.

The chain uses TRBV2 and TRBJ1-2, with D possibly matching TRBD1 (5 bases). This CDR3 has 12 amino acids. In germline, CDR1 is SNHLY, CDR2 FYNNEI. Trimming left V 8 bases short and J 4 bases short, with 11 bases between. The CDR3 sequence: CASRGWVYGYTF. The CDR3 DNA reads TGTGCCAGCCGGGGGTGGGTCTATGGCTACACCTTC.